This T cell receptor beta chain was profiled in a study of blood T cells in healthy people across ages. General study results and limits: Age advanced and TCR beta diversity per million T cells fell, roughly linearly. In long-lived donors, naive CD4+ cell counts and diversity exceeded those of aged donors.

This clonotype was counted between two and nine times. What it binds is unknown. Primers used in a second PCR of about 7 to 11 cycles were a sample-barcoded 5' primer and a J-beta primer mix. TCRdb re-analysed the 5' RACE reads in MiXCR, keeping a single row per CDR3 protein. The sample has under 800,000 distinct CDR3 sequences; more than 40% are singletons. This CDR3 is 16 amino acids long. Trimming cost V 4 bases and J 5 bases, with 21 bases left between them. Germline CDR1 is SGHRS and CDR2 is YFSETQ. The sequence was obtained from a woman aged 55-75 years in good health. The chain employs TRBV5-1 and TRBJ2-5; the D gene is possibly TRBD2 (6 bases). The sequenced material came from blood. CDR3 nucleotides: TGCGCCAGCAGCACGAACGTGGGCGGGACGGGTGAGACCCAGTACTTC. Protein: CASSTNVGGTGETQYF.